One and the same sample provided the 9 T cell receptor beta chains below, sequenced in a study of identical twins. MiXCR, applied by TCRdb to the 5' RACE reads, yields one record per CDR3 protein. The sample records fewer than 800,000 distinct CDR3 sequences, about 7% being singletons. These data were also reused for a study on yellow fever vaccine responses in identical twins.

The sample comprised PBMCs. The receptors derive from a young woman in good health.

This clonotype was recorded at least ten times. The CDR3 sequence: CASSDGAFKSYGELFF. CDR3 nucleotides: TGTGCCAGCAGCGACGGGGCCTTTAAATCTTACGGGGAGCTGTTTTTT. V usage is TRBV9 and J usage is TRBJ2-2; possibly TRBD1 or TRBD2 for D (5 bases each). From germline, CDR1 is SGDLS and CDR2 YYNGEE. V was shortened by 3 bases and J by 7 bases, with 19 bases between the two germline ends. CDR3 length: 16 residues.

This clonotype was recorded a few times. The chain couples TRBV14 to TRBJ2-1; 8 bases line up with TRBD2. Germline CDR1 SGHDN, CDR2 FVKESK. The CDR3 is 15 amino acids. V shed 4 bases, J shed 8 bases, and the junction held 10 bases outside the gene matches. The CDR3 reads CASSPPGLAMDEQFF. CDR3 nucleotides: TGTGCCAGCAGCCCCCCCGGACTAGCAATGGATGAGCAGTTCTTC.

This clonotype came up many times. V usage is TRBV28 and J usage is TRBJ2-7, with D tentatively TRBD1 (5 bases). Trimming removed 7 bases at V and 11 bases at J, with 15 bases between. CDR3 length: 11 amino acids. Germline CDR1 is MDHEN and CDR2 is SYDVKM. The CDR3 DNA reads as TGTGCCAGCACCGATGTCAGGGTAAAGTACTTC. Its protein is CASTDVRVKYF.

In this sample, this clonotype turned up many times. The chain employs TRBV20-1 and TRBJ1-6; D not certain. Germline assignment: CDR1 DFQATT and CDR2 SNEGSKA (reference sequence). Trimming cost V 1 base and J 0 bases, with 4 bases left between them. CDR3 size: 14 residues. The CDR3 loop reads CSARGSSYNSPLHF. DNA for the CDR3: TGCAGTGCTAGAGGGAGCTCCTATAATTCACCCCTCCACTTT.

The gene calls are TRBV7-6 and TRBJ2-4; D is unclear. The V gene's germline CDR1 is SGHVS and CDR2 FNYEAQ. With 2 bases removed from V and 8 bases from J, the gap between germline ends came to 10 bases. The CDR3 spans 13 residues. The CDR3 sequence is CASSLSQLDIQYF. In DNA, the CDR3 is TGTGCCAGCAGCTTATCCCAGCTAGACATTCAGTACTTC.

This clonotype was detected many times. This rearrangement joins TRBV12-3 or TRBV12-4 to TRBJ1-2, with D possibly TRBD1 on 5 matching bases. The V end lost 5 bases, the J end lost 1 base, and 14 bases lay between the germline ends. The CDR3 contains 15 residues. The CDR3 region is CASSRPGTRNYGYTF. CDR3 coding DNA: TGTGCCAGCAGTCGTCCCGGGACTCGTAACTATGGCTACACCTTC.

The gene calls are TRBV14 and TRBJ2-7, with a weak D call TRBD2 (5 bases). V was trimmed by 1 base and J by 4 bases, leaving 8 bases between them. This CDR3 contains 13 residues. The germline V gene has CDR1 SGHDN and CDR2 FVKESK. This CDR3 is CASSQGEQYEQYV. The CDR3 DNA reads as TGTGCCAGCAGCCAAGGGGAGCAGTACGAGCAGTACGTC.

The gene calls are TRBV12-5 and TRBJ2-3; D possibly matches TRBD1 or TRBD2 (6 bases each). Germline loops: CDR1 LGHNT, CDR2 FRNRAP. The CDR3 extends over 15 amino acids. The V end was cut by 2 bases, the J end by 4 bases, with 13 bases between. CDR3 loop: CASGLRGGGSDTQYF. CDR3 DNA: TGTGCTAGTGGTTTGAGAGGAGGGGGATCAGATACGCAGTATTTT.

Many counts were recorded for this clonotype. The J gene is TRBJ2-7, the V gene TRBV5-1; perhaps TRBD1 as D (6 bases). Trimming left V 2 bases short and J 3 bases short, with 12 bases between. Germline-derived CDR1 and CDR2 are SGHRS and YFSETQ. This CDR3 comprises 14 residues. The CDR3 region is CASSLSGVNYEQYF. CDR3 bases: TGCGCCAGCAGCTTATCAGGGGTAAACTACGAGCAGTACTTC.